Reported below is one T cell receptor beta chain. This entry belongs to a study of blood T cell repertoires in COVID-19. Study information: Samples representing acute and convalescent COVID-19 were sourced from the United States, Italy and Spain.

Produced via immunoSEQ multiplex PCR; TCRdb's table is partial and in-frame only. The sample yields about 440,000 clones, 90% seen once. This CDR3 spans 14 amino acids. Trimming removed 1 base from V and 2 bases from J, with 7 bases in between. Germline assignment: CDR1 MNHEY and CDR2 SMNVEV (reference sequence). The sequenced sample was PBMCs or T cells enriched from blood (not recorded which). The chain recombines TRBV27 with TRBJ2-3; D might be TRBD2 (5 bases). The sequence was obtained from a man younger than 35 who had recovered from COVID-19. CDR3 sequence (DNA): TGTGCCAGCAGTTTATACGGGAACACAGATACGCAGTATTTT. It specifies CASSLYGNTDTQYF.